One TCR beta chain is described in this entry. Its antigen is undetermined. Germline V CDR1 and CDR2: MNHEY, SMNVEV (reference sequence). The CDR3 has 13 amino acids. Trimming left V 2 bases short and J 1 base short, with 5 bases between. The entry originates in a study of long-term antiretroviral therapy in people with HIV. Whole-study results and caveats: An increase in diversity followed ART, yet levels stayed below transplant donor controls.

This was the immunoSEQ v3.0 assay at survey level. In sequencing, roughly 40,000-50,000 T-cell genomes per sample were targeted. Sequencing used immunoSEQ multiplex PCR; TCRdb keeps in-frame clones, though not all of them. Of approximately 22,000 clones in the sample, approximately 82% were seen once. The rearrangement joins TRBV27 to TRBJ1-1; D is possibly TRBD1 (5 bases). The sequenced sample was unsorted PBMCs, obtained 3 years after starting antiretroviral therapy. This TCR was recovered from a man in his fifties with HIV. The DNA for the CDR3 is TGTGCCAGCAGTTTAGGGGGGAACACTGAAGCTTTCTTT. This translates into CASSLGGNTEAFF.